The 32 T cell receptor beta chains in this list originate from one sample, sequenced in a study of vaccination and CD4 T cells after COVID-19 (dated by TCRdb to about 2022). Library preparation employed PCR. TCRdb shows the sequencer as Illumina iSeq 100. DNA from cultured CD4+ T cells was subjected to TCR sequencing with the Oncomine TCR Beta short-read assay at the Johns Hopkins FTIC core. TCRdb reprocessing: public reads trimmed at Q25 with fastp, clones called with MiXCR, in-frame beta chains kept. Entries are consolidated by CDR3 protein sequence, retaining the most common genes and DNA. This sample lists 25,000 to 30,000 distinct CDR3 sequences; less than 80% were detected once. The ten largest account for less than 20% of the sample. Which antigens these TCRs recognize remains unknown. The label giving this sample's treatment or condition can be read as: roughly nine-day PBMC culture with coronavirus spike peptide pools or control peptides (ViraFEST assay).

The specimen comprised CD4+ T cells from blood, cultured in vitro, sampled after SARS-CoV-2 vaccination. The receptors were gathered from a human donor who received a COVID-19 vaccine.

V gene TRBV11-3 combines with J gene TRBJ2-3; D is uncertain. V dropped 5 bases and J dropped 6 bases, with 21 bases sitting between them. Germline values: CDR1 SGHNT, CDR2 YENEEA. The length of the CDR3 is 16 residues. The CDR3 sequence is CASSTTNSLRADTQYF. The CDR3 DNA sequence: TGTGCCAGCAGCACCACGAACAGTCTACGAGCGGATACGCAGTATTTT. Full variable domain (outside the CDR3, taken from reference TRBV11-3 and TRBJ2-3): EAGVVQSPRYKIIEKKQPVAFWCNPISGHNTLYWYLQNLGQGPELLIRYENEEAVDDSQLPKDRFSAERLKGVDSTLKIQPAELGDSAVYLCASSTTNSLRADTQYFGPGTRLTVL.

This CDR3 reads CASSAEAGLGAYNSPLHF. For the CDR3, the DNA is TGTGCCAGCAGTGCCGAGGCGGGCCTTGGGGCCTATAATTCACCCCTCCACTTT. The chain carries TRBV6-1 and TRBJ1-6; unclear D gene. Germline assignment: CDR1 MNHNS and CDR2 SASEGT. This CDR3 spans 18 amino acids. Trimming took off 4 bases at V and 2 bases at J, with 18 bases between the two ends.

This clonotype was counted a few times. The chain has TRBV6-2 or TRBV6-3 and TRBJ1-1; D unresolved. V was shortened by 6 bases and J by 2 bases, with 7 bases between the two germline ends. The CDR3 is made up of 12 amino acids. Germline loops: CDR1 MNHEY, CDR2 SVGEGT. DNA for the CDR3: TGTGCCAGCAGAGCGGGAAACACTGAAGCTTTCTTT. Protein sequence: CASRAGNTEAFF.

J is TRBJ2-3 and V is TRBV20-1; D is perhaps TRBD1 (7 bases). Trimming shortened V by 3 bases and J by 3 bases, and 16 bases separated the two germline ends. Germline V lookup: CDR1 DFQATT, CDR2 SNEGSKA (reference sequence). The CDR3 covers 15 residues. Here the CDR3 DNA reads TGCAGTGCTAGGCGGGACAGTTATGGGACAGATACGCAGTATTTT. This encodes CSARRDSYGTDTQYF.

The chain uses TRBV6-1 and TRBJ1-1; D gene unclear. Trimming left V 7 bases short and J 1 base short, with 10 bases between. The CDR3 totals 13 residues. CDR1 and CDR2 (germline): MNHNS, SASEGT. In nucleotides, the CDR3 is TGTGCCAGCATGATAGTAGGGAACACTGAAGCTTTCTTT. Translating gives CASMIVGNTEAFF.

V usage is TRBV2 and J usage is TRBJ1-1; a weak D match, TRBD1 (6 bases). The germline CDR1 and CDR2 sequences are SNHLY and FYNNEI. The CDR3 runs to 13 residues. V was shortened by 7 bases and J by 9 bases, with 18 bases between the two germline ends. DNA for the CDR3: TGTGCCAGCACGCCCACGGGAGGGGGTCAAGCTTTCTTT. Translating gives CASTPTGGGQAFF. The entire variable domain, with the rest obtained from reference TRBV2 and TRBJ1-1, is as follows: EPEVTQTPSHQVTQMGQEVILRCVPISNHLYFYWYRQILGQKVEFLVSFYNNEISEKSEIFDDQFSVERPDGSNFTLKIRSTKLEDSAMYFCASTPTGGGQAFFGQGTRLTVV.

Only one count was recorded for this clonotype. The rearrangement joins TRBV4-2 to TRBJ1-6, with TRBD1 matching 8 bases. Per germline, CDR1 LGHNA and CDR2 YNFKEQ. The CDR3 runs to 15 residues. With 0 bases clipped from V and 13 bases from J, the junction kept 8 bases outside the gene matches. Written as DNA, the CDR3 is TGTGCCAGCAGCCAAGAGGGGGACAGGAGGAGTCCCCTCCACTTT. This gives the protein CASSQEGDRRSPLHF.

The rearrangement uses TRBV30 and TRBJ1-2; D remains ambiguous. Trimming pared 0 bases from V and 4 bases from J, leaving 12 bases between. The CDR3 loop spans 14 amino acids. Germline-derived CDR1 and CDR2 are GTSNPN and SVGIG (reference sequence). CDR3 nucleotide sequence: TGTGCCTGGAGTGTACCCGGGTTGGTCTATGGCTACACCTTC. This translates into CAWSVPGLVYGYTF.

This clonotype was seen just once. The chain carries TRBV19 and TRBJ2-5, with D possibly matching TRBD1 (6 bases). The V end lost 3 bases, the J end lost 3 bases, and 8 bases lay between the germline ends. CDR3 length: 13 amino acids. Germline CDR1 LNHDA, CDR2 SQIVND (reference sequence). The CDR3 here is CASSIRGEETQYF. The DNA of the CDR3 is TGTGCCAGTAGTATCAGGGGCGAAGAGACCCAGTACTTC.

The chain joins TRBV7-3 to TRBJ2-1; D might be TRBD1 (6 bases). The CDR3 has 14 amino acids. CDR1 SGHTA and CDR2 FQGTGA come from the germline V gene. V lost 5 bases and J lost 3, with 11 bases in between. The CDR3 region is CASSQGHNYNEQFF. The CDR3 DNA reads TGTGCCAGCAGCCAGGGACACAACTACAATGAGCAGTTCTTC.

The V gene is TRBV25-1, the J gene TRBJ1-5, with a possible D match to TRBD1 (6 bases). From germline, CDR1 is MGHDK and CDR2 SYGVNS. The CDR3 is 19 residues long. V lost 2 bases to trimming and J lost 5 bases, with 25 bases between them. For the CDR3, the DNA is TGTGCCAGCAGTGAAGGGTCCGCAGGGGAGTTCATCGGGGATCAGCCCCAGCATTTT. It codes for CASSEGSAGEFIGDQPQHF.

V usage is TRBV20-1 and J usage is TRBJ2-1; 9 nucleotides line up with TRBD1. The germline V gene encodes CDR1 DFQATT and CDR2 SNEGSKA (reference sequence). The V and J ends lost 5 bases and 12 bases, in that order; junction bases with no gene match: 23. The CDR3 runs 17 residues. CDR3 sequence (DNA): TGCAGTGCTGCAGACCGCGACCACAGGGGGCTGGTTTCGCGGCAGTTCTTC. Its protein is CSAADRDHRGLVSRQFF.

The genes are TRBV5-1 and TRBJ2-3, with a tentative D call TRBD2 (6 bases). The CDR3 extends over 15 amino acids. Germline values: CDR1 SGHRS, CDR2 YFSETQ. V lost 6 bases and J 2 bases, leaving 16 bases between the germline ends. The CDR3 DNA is TGCGCCAGCATTCTGGGAGCGGGTTCCACAGATACGCAGTATTTT. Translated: CASILGAGSTDTQYF.

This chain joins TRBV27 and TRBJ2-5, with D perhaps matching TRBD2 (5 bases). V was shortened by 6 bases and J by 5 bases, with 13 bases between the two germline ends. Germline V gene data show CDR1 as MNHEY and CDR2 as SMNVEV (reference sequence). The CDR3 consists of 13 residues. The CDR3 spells CASSGASQETQYF. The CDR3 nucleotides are TGTGCCAGCAGCGGTGCTAGCCAGGAGACCCAGTACTTC.

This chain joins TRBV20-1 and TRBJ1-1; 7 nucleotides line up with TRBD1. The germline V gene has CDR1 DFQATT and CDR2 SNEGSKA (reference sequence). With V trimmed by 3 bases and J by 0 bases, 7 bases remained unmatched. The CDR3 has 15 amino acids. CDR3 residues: CSASYTGVMNTEAFF. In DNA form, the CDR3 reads TGCAGTGCTAGCTACACAGGGGTGATGAACACTGAAGCTTTCTTT.

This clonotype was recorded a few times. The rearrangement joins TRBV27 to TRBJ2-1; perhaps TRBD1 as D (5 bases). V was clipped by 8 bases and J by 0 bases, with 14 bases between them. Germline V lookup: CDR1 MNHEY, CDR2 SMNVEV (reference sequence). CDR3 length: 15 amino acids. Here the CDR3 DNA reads TGTGCCAGCCGTCGACTCGACAGCTCCTACAATGAGCAGTTCTTC. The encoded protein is CASRRLDSSYNEQFF.

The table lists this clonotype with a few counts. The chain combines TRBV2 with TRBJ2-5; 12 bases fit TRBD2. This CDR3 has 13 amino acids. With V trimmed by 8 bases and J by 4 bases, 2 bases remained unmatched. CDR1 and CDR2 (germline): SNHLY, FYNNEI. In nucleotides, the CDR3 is TGTGCCAGCGGACTAGCGGGGAGAGAGACCCAGTACTTC. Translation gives CASGLAGRETQYF. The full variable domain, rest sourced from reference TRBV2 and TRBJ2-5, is EPEVTQTPSHQVTQMGQEVILRCVPISNHLYFYWYRQILGQKVEFLVSFYNNEISEKSEIFDDQFSVERPDGSNFTLKIRSTKLEDSAMYFCASGLAGRETQYFGPGTRLLVL.

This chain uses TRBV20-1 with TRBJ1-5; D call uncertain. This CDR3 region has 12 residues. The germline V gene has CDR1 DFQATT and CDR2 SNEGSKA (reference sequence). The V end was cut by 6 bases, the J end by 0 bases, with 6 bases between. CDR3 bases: TGCAGTGCGCAAAATAGCAATCAGCCCCAGCATTTT. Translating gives CSAQNSNQPQHF.

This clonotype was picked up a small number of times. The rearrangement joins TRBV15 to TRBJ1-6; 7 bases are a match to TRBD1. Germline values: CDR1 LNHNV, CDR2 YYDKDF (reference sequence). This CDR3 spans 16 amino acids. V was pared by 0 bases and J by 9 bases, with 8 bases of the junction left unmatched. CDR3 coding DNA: TGTGCCACCAGCAGAGATCCGGCAGGGGGTTCTTCACCCCTCCACTTT. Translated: CATSRDPAGGSSPLHF.

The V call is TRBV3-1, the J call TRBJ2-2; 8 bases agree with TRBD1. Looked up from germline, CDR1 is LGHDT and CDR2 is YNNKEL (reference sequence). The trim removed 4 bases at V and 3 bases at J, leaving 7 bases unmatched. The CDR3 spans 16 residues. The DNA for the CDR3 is TGTGCCAGCAGCCCCCCGGACAGGGCGGACACCGGGGAGCTGTTTTTT. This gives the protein CASSPPDRADTGELFF.

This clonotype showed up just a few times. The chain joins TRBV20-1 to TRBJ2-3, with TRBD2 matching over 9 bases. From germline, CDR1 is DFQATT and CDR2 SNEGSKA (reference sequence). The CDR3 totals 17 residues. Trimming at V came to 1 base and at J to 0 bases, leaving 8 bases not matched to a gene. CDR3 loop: CSARVPALAGSTDTQYF. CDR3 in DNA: TGCAGTGCTAGAGTCCCCGCCCTAGCGGGGAGCACAGATACGCAGTATTTT.

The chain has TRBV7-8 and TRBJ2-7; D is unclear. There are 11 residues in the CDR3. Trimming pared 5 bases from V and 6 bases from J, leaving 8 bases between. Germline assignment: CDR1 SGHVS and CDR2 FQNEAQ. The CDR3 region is CASSPHLEQYF. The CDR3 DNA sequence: TGTGCCAGCAGCCCCCACCTCGAGCAGTACTTC.

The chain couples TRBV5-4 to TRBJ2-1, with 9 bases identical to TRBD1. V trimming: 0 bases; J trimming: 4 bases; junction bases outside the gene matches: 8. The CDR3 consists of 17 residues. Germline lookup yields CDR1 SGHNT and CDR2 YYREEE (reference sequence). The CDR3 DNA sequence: TGTGCCAGCAGCTTGGGACGAGGACAGGGGACATACAATGAGCAGTTCTTC. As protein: CASSLGRGQGTYNEQFF. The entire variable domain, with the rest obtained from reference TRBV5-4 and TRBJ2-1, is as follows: ETGVTQSPTHLIKTRGQQVTLRCSSQSGHNTVSWYQQALGQGPQFIFQYYREEENGRGNFPPRFSGLQFPNYSSELNVNALELDDSALYLCASSLGRGQGTYNEQFFGPGTRLTVL.

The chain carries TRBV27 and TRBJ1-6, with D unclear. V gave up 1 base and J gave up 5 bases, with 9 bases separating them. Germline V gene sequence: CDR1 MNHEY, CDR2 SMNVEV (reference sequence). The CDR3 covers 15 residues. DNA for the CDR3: TGTGCCAGCAGTTTATGGTACAGCAATAATTCACCCCTCCACTTT. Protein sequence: CASSLWYSNNSPLHF.

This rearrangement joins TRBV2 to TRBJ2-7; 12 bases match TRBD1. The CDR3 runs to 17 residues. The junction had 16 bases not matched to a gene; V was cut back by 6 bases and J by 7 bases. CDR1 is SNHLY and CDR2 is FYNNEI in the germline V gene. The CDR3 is CASRQILPGTGGVEQYF. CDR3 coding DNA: TGTGCCAGCAGGCAAATACTCCCCGGGACAGGGGGCGTAGAGCAGTACTTC.

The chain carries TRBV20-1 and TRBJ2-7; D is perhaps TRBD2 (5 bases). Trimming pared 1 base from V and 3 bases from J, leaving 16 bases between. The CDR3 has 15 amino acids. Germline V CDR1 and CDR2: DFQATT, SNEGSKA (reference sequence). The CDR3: CSARVPFSGVYEQYF. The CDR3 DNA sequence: TGCAGTGCTAGAGTACCCTTTTCCGGGGTCTACGAGCAGTACTTC.

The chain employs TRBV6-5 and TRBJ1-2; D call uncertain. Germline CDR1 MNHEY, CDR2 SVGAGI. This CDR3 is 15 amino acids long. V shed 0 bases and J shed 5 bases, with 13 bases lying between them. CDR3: CASSYSWRATYGYTF. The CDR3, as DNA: TGTGCCAGCAGTTACTCTTGGCGAGCGACGTATGGCTACACCTTC.

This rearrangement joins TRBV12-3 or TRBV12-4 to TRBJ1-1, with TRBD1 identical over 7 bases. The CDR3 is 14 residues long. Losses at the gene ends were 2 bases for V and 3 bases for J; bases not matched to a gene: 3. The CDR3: CASSLSGGYTEAFF. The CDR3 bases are TGTGCCAGCAGTTTATCAGGGGGGTACACTGAAGCTTTCTTT.

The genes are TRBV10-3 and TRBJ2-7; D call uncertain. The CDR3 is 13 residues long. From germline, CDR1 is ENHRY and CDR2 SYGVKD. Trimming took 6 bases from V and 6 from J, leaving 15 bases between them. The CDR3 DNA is TGTGCCATCAGCTATGACTCGGCCGGCGAGCAGTACTTC. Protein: CAISYDSAGEQYF.

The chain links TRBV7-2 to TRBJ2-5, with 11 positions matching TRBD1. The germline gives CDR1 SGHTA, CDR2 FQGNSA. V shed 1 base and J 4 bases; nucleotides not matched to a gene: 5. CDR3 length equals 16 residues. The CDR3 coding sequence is TGTGCCAGCAGCTTAGGAATAGGGACAGGGGGAGAGACCCAGTACTTC. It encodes CASSLGIGTGGETQYF.

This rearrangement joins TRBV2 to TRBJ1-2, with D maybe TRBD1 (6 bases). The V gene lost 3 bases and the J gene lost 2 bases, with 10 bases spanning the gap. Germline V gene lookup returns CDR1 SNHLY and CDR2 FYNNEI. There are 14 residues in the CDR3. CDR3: CASSEGARNYGYTF. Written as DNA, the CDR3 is TGTGCCAGCAGTGAGGGGGCCAGAAACTATGGCTACACCTTC.

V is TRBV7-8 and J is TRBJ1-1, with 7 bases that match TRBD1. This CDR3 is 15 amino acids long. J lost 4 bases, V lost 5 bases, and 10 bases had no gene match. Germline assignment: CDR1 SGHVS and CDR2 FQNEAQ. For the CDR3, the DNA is TGTGCCAGCAGCCCCCGAAAGGGGGCGGTCACTGAAGCTTTCTTT. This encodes CASSPRKGAVTEAFF.